This is a list of T cell receptor beta chains from one sample in a study of vaccination and CD4 T cells after COVID-19. TCRdb processed the PCR reads anew with MiXCR; each CDR3 protein has one entry. Of about 11,000 distinct CDR3 sequences listed, roughly 33% are singletons. For these receptors, no antigen is known. The sample was CD4+ T cells from blood, cultured in vitro, taken after SARS-CoV-2 vaccination. The receptor set was obtained from a human donor who had recovered from COVID-19. Both conserved end residues are part of each CDR3. D genes are given only for firm matches. Size is stated for part of the rows, as once, few or many counts, or as a class when the clone is expanded.

v_gene: TRBV19
len: 11
abundance: -
d_gene: TRBD1
CDR3aa: CASRQGNEQFF

v_gene: TRBV6-1
len: 13
abundance: few
d_gene: -
CDR3aa: CASSRQDTDTQYF

v_gene: TRBV7-6
len: 17
abundance: few
d_gene: -
CDR3aa: CASSSQNPTIDTGELFF

v_gene: TRBV6-2/TRBV6-3
len: 17
abundance: -
d_gene: TRBD2
CDR3aa: CASSPRLAGGPKREQYF

v_gene: TRBV7-2
len: 15
abundance: -
d_gene: TRBD2
CDR3aa: CASMGGSGVRGTQYF

v_gene: TRBV7-3
len: 16
abundance: -
d_gene: -
CDR3aa: CASSLGASWNTGELFF

v_gene: TRBV19
len: 14
abundance: -
d_gene: -
CDR3aa: CASSTGLSSYEQYF

v_gene: TRBV7-2
len: 14
abundance: -
d_gene: TRBD1
CDR3aa: CASSPGQGNYGYTF

v_gene: TRBV7-9
len: 16
abundance: -
d_gene: TRBD1
CDR3aa: CASSKRTGVGLYGYTF

v_gene: TRBV5-1
len: 15
abundance: -
d_gene: -
CDR3aa: CASSFQLVGTDTQYF

v_gene: TRBV6-1
len: 13
abundance: few
d_gene: -
CDR3aa: CASSEQGAGGYTF

v_gene: TRBV14
len: 16
abundance: -
d_gene: -
CDR3aa: CASSQDILGFTGELFF

v_gene: TRBV28
len: 14
abundance: -
d_gene: -
CDR3aa: CASIFGQSNSPLHF

v_gene: TRBV5-4
len: 17
abundance: -
d_gene: TRBD2
CDR3aa: CASSIGTSGRRTDTQYF

v_gene: TRBV20-1
len: 14
abundance: large
d_gene: -
CDR3aa: CSARSRLREGEQYF

v_gene: TRBV4-3
len: 14
abundance: -
d_gene: TRBD2
CDR3aa: CASSQGGGSHEQYF

v_gene: TRBV10-3
len: 15
abundance: -
d_gene: TRBD1
CDR3aa: CAISGGQGKAYEQYF

v_gene: TRBV2
len: 12
abundance: few
d_gene: TRBD2
CDR3aa: CASAGGAYEQYF

v_gene: TRBV24-1
len: 22
abundance: -
d_gene: TRBD2
CDR3aa: CATSDRRIPGLAGVESYNEQFF

v_gene: TRBV11-2
len: 14
abundance: few
d_gene: -
CDR3aa: CASSKDVLSYEQYF

v_gene: TRBV12-3/TRBV12-4
len: 15
abundance: -
d_gene: TRBD2
CDR3aa: CASSPPSGSTDTQYF

v_gene: TRBV6-2/TRBV6-3
len: 14
abundance: -
d_gene: -
CDR3aa: CASSPPSAKNIQYF

v_gene: TRBV20-1
len: 17
abundance: -
d_gene: -
CDR3aa: CSAREWQGKVGNQPQHF

v_gene: TRBV6-1
len: 14
abundance: few
d_gene: TRBD1
CDR3aa: CASIDRGPSTEAFF

v_gene: TRBV6-5
len: 13
abundance: few
d_gene: -
CDR3aa: CASSSLGDYEQYF

v_gene: TRBV6-2/TRBV6-3
len: 14
abundance: few
d_gene: -
CDR3aa: CASSYSGRGYEQYF

v_gene: TRBV5-4
len: 13
abundance: -
d_gene: TRBD1
CDR3aa: CASSQGQPYGYTF

v_gene: TRBV4-1
len: 14
abundance: few
d_gene: TRBD1
CDR3aa: CASSPRDRVLPLHF

v_gene: TRBV19
len: 14
abundance: few
d_gene: -
CDR3aa: CASKLAVANYGYTF

v_gene: TRBV27
len: 14
abundance: few
d_gene: TRBD1
CDR3aa: CASSRGQSSYEQYF

v_gene: TRBV20-1
len: 14
abundance: -
d_gene: -
CDR3aa: CSARVSRGNQPQHF

v_gene: TRBV6-1
len: 13
abundance: medium-sized
d_gene: TRBD2
CDR3aa: CASNRLAGYEQYF

v_gene: TRBV20-1
len: 15
abundance: few
d_gene: TRBD2
CDR3aa: CSAEGTSGRDYEQYF

v_gene: TRBV6-1
len: 15
abundance: medium-sized
d_gene: TRBD1
CDR3aa: CATTRGTGPNQPQHF

v_gene: TRBV7-2
len: 18
abundance: few
d_gene: -
CDR3aa: CASSLGMGASSGANVLTF

v_gene: TRBV9
len: 16
abundance: once
d_gene: TRBD1
CDR3aa: CASSPRDRGTYNEQFF

v_gene: TRBV20-1
len: 14
abundance: -
d_gene: TRBD1
CDR3aa: CSANIQGAQEKLFF

v_gene: TRBV6-5
len: 14
abundance: few
d_gene: -
CDR3aa: CASSYVARGDTQYF

v_gene: TRBV19
len: 12
abundance: few
d_gene: -
CDR3aa: CASSARAYEQYF

v_gene: TRBV7-9
len: 13
abundance: -
d_gene: -
CDR3aa: CASSLARTDTQYF

v_gene: TRBV28
len: 15
abundance: -
d_gene: TRBD2
CDR3aa: CASSSRLAWYNEQFF

v_gene: TRBV20-1
len: 20
abundance: -
d_gene: TRBD1
CDR3aa: CSARERTRDRIISGANVLTF

v_gene: TRBV15
len: 12
abundance: few
d_gene: -
CDR3aa: CATSRALGTQYF

v_gene: TRBV4-2
len: 17
abundance: few
d_gene: TRBD1
CDR3aa: CASSHYHLGGGPYEQYF

v_gene: TRBV5-6
len: 16
abundance: -
d_gene: TRBD2
CDR3aa: CASSTFRLAANYEQYF

v_gene: TRBV5-1
len: 15
abundance: -
d_gene: -
CDR3aa: CASSLGDKGYYGYTF

v_gene: TRBV27
len: 15
abundance: few
d_gene: TRBD1
CDR3aa: CASSLRGTGPYEQYF

v_gene: TRBV4-2
len: 18
abundance: -
d_gene: -
CDR3aa: CASSQNPGGEYSNQPQHF

v_gene: TRBV28
len: 16
abundance: -
d_gene: TRBD1
CDR3aa: CASSFVGTGGSYEQYF

v_gene: TRBV10-2
len: 15
abundance: -
d_gene: TRBD2
CDR3aa: CASGTLAGGVDTQYF

v_gene: TRBV5-6
len: 14
abundance: once
d_gene: -
CDR3aa: CASSPGTLVYGYTF

v_gene: TRBV7-6
len: 14
abundance: few
d_gene: TRBD1
CDR3aa: CASSLRTGSYEQYF

v_gene: TRBV18
len: 15
abundance: -
d_gene: -
CDR3aa: CASSPSNPGANVLTF

v_gene: TRBV28
len: 15
abundance: -
d_gene: -
CDR3aa: CASRPPVRAEEKLFF